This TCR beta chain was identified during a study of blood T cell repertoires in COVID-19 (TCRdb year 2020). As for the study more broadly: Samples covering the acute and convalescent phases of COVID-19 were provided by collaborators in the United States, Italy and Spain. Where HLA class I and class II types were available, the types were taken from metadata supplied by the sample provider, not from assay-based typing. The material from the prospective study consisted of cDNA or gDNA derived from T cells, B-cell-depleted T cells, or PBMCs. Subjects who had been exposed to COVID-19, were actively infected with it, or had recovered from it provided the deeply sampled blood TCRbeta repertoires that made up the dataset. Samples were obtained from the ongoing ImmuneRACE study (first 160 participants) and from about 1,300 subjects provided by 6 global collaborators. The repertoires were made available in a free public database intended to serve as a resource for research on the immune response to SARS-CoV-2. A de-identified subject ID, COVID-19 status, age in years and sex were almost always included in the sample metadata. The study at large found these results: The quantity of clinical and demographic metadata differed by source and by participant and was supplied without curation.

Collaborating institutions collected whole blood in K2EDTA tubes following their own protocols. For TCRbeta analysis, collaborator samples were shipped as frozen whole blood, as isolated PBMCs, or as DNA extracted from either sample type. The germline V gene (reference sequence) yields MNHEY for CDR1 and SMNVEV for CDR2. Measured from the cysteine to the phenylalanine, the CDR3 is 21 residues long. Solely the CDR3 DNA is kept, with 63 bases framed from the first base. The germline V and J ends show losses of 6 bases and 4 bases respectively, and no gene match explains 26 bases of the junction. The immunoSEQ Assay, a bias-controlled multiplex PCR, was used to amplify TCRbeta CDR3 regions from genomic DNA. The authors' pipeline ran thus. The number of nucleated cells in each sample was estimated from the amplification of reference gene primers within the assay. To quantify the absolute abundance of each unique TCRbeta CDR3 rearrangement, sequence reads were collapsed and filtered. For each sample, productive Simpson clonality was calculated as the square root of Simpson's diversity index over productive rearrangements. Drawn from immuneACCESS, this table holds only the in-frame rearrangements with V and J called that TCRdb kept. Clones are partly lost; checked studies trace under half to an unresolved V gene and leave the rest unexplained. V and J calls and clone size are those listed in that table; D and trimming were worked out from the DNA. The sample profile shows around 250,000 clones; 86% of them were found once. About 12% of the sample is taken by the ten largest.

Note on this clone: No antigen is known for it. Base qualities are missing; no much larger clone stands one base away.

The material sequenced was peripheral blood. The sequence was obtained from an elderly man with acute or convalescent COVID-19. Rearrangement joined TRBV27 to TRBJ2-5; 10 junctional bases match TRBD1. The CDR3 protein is CASSKTPPGTGALGGRETQYF. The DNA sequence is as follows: TGTGCCAGCAGCAAAACGCCCCCCGGGACAGGGGCCCTTGGGGGGAGAGAGACCCAGTACTTC.